This TCR beta chain was retrieved from a study of blood T cell repertoires in COVID-19. Sequencing used immunoSEQ multiplex PCR; TCRdb keeps in-frame clones, though not all of them. The table lists nearly 110,000 clones, approximately 80% of them singletons, with more than 13% in the top ten. Per germline, CDR1 SGHKS and CDR2 YYEKEE (reference sequence). The CDR3 is 15 amino acids. V was clipped by 0 bases and J by 5 bases, with 12 bases between them. Sample: peripheral blood. The gene calls are TRBV5-5 and TRBJ2-1; the D gene is possibly TRBD1 (6 bases). This TCR was recovered from a woman aged 55 to 70 with acute or convalescent COVID-19. CDR3 residues: CASSLVGTLNNEQFF. CDR3 in DNA: TGTGCCAGCAGCTTGGTCGGGACATTAAACAATGAGCAGTTCTTC.